The sequence of this T cell receptor beta chain was determined in a study of cytomegalovirus exposure and HLA in healthy donors. Findings and caveats of the study: The authors listed some 160 TCR beta chains as cytomegalovirus-associated. It emerged from a later analysis that several of the most significant clusters appeared to be linked to common viral pathogens. A later analysis showed HLA-associated TCR beta chains outstripping equally common others in clonal expansion.

Germline lookup yields CDR1 LGHNT and CDR2 FRNRAP. After removal of 5 bases from V and 8 bases from J, the junction contained 12 bases not matched to a gene. This CDR3 has 16 residues. Researchers ran the PCR with 60 Vbeta and 13 Jbeta primers. Measured with immunoSEQ multiplex PCR; TCRdb has only the in-frame clones, and not every one. The table has roughly 160,000 clones, almost 85% seen once; the top ten hold roughly 0.38%. Details on this clone: Its target is not known.

Material for sequencing was PBMCs. This clonotype was obtained from a boy younger than 10 in good health and CMV-seronegative. This chain uses TRBV12-5 with TRBJ2-3, with 11 bases aligning to TRBD2. The DNA of the CDR3 is TGTGCTAGTGGTCTCCCCGGGACTAGCGGTGAAGGTACGCAGTATTTT. Protein product: CASGLPGTSGEGTQYF. The full variable domain, its missing parts supplied by reference TRBV12-5 and TRBJ2-3, is DARVTQTPRHKVTEMGQEVTMRCQPILGHNTVFWYRQTMMQGLELLAYFRNRAPLDDSGMPKDRFSAEMPDATLATLKIQPSEPRDSAVYFCASGLPGTSGEGTQYFGPGTRLTVL.